This T cell receptor beta chain was recorded in a study of blood T cell repertoires in COVID-19. For the study at large: Acute-phase and convalescent COVID-19 samples originated in the United States, Italy and Spain. T cells, B-cell-depleted T cells, or PBMCs provided the cDNA or gDNA that served as material.

Source study methods: From reference gene primer amplification, estimates of nucleated cell counts were derived. TCRdb's table, derived via immunoSEQ multiplex PCR, lists solely in-frame clones and lacks some. V and J calls and clone size are given by that table; D and trimming were obtained from the DNA. The sample yields 75,000 to 90,000 clones, about 90% seen once. Germline V gene lookup returns CDR1 GTSNPN and CDR2 SVGIG (reference sequence). Trimming cost V 6 bases and J 0 bases, with 18 bases left between them. CDR3 size: 16 residues. This TCR was recovered from a woman between 45 and 65 years old in a cohort sampled during active COVID-19. Specimen: peripheral blood. The V and J genes are TRBV30 and TRBJ2-1; a weak D match, TRBD2 (5 bases). CDR3 protein: CACPSEEDPSYNEQFF. The CDR3 DNA reads TGTGCCTGTCCCTCGGAGGAGGATCCCTCCTACAATGAGCAGTTCTTC. Looking up the rest from reference TRBV30 and TRBJ2-1 gives the full variable domain: SQTIHQWPATLVQPVGSPLSLECTVEGTSNPNLYWYRQAAGRGLQLLFYSVGIGQISSEVPQNLSASRPQDRQFILSSKKLLLSDSGFYLCACPSEEDPSYNEQFFGPGTRLTVL.